This T cell receptor beta chain was recovered during a study of CD8 T cells in ankylosing spondylitis. Of note for this clonotype: The antigen remains undetermined.

Study conclusions and caveats: A TCR beta motif of about eight highly homologous variants seemed to mark ankylosing spondylitis blood.

TCRdb reanalysed the 5' RACE reads using MiXCR and keeps one entry per CDR3 protein. Among 670,000 or so distinct CDR3 sequences listed, roughly 19% were seen once. The sample taken for sequencing was blood, either unsorted or a sorted T cell fraction (not recorded which). This clonotype was obtained from a male donor with ankylosing spondylitis.

In nucleotides, the CDR3 is TGTGCCAGCAGTGAATCAGGGGCTTACTATGGCTACACCTTC. Its translation is CASSESGAYYGYTF. V usage is TRBV6-1 and J usage is TRBJ1-2, with D perhaps TRBD1 (6 bases). CDR1 and CDR2 from the germline V gene are MNHNS and SASEGT. The length of the CDR3 is 14 residues. The V gene lost 2 bases and the J gene lost 3 bases, with 10 bases spanning the gap.